A single TCR beta chain is shown here with its context. Sequencing was performed with immunoSEQ multiplex PCR; in TCRdb, only in-frame clones are kept and a portion is missing. Of 150,000 to 200,000 clones in the sample, less than 85% were seen once. During active infection, Seattle patients enrolled and were then monitored through disease. This record belongs to a study of blood T cell repertoires in COVID-19. Study context: Material from acute and convalescent COVID-19 was sourced from the United States, Italy and Spain. Nucleic acid was either cDNA or gDNA, and it came from T cells, B-cell-depleted T cells, or PBMCs.

The CDR3 length is 17 residues. V lost 0 bases and J lost 8, with 19 bases in between. In germline, CDR1 is MNHEY, CDR2 SMNVEV (reference sequence). The clonotype was recovered from a woman aged 55-70 years with COVID-19, enrolled during active disease. Sample: peripheral blood. The J gene is TRBJ1-4, the V gene TRBV27; D unclear. As DNA, the CDR3 is TGTGCCAGCAGTTTATCCCCTCGGTCCCGGGTCGAAGAAAAACTGTTTTTT. It encodes CASSLSPRSRVEEKLFF.